This T cell receptor (beta chain) emerged from a study of OX40 agonist ivuxolimab in advanced cancers. As for the study more broadly: Ivuxolimab was an agonistic, fully human IgG2 monoclonal antibody directed against OX40 (CD134), a costimulatory receptor. A male proportion of roughly 80% and a mean age of approximately 61 years, ranging from 23 to 79, were recorded for the dose-escalation cohort. The paper reports the monotherapy dose-escalation portion (N of about 50 patients) of the phase I ivuxolimab trial. Partial responses were achieved by three dose-escalation patients, of whom one had hepatocellular carcinoma and two had cutaneous melanoma. Among the 50 to 55 dose-escalation patients, 19 had hepatocellular carcinoma, around 15 melanoma, 9 renal cell carcinoma and 9 head and neck cancer. Intravenous ivuxolimab was administered to patients every 2 weeks at six dose levels: 0.01, 0.1, 0.3, 1.5, 3 and 10 mg/kg. Prior anti-PD-1, anti-PD-L1 or anti-CTLA-4 therapy was permitted, and 35% to 40% of dose-escalation patients had received checkpoint inhibitors. Peripheral TCRbeta sequencing aimed to test whether ivuxolimab altered TCR sequence diversity and caused clonal T-cell expansion. What the authors observed across the whole study: Partial responders in the 0.1-3.0 mg/kg groups had among the lowest normalized peripheral clonal expansion, especially among CD8+ T cells. Low levels of normalized T-cell clonal expansion were also seen in some patients who did not respond. After ivuxolimab, CD8+ T cells had more expanded clones than CD4+ T cells on average. At doses of 0.1 to 3.0 mg/kg, clonal expansion of both CD4+ and CD8+ blood T cells was observed from baseline to week 6. Antigen specificity was not determined for the clonally expanded peripheral T cells.

Genomic DNA was extracted from sorted cells for sequencing of the TCRbeta CDR3 region. The immunoSEQ Assay was used to sequence the TCRbeta CDR3 regions. The table was pulled from immuneACCESS by TCRdb, which kept in-frame rearrangements only. Such tables lose some clones; where checked, under half of the loss comes from unresolved V genes, and the rest has no known cause. The table for this sample lists about 95,000 clones; 85% to 90% of them were counted only once. The ten biggest clones cover 0.33% of the sample. With regard to this clone: There is no known antigen for this receptor. No base quality values were provided; no much bigger clone lies one nucleotide off.

The CDR3, cysteine through phenylalanine, is 12 amino acids long. This entry keeps only the CDR3 DNA: 36 bases, framed from base 1. CDR1 and CDR2 (GTSNPN, SVGIG) derive from the germline V gene (reference sequence). Trimming takes 4 bases from V and 2 bases from J, and the germline ends sit 8 bases apart. The trial excluded patients who had a history of autoimmune disease or who were on systemic immunosuppression. Peripheral blood for TCR sequencing was collected from all dose cohorts at baseline, on cycle 4 day 1, and on cycle 7 day 1. Samples were obtained from an open-label, multicenter, first-in-human phase I dose-escalation trial of ivuxolimab. Adults with locally advanced or metastatic melanoma, renal cell carcinoma, hepatocellular carcinoma or head and neck squamous cell carcinoma were enrolled in the trial. Before TCR sequencing, CD4+ T cells and CD8+ T cells from peripheral blood were sorted into separate populations.

The V and J segments used are TRBV30 and TRBJ1-2, with the D gene not confidently named. This receptor was obtained from an adult with an advanced solid tumor such as melanoma, head and neck, liver or kidney cancer. The sample was CD4+ or CD8+ T cells sorted from blood, taken in a trial of the OX40 agonist ivuxolimab. The DNA reads TGTGCCTGGATGGAGGGAAACTATGGCTACACCTTC. This is translated as CAWMEGNYGYTF.